This T cell receptor beta chain was sequenced during a study of T cells after yellow fever vaccination. The sample holds a few counts of this clonotype. Its antigen is as yet unknown. TCRdb re-called the 5' RACE reads through MiXCR, storing one row per CDR3 protein. This sample has 310,000 or so distinct CDR3 sequences, with 6.5% to 8.5% found just once. Whole-study findings and limits: Most primary-vaccination clones reappeared after the booster (approximately 95% CD4, about 88% CD8).

The CDR3 consists of 16 residues. Germline V lookup: CDR1 SGHKS, CDR2 YYEKEE (reference sequence). Trimming left V 4 bases short and J 3 bases short, with 14 bases between. The sample was PBMCs, taken approximately 47 days after the first yellow fever vaccination. The TCR originated in a man between 18 and 35 years old who received the YFV17D yellow fever vaccine. The chain carries TRBV5-5 and TRBJ1-6; D gene unclear. Written as DNA, the CDR3 is TGTGCCAGCAGCCGACCGGCAGGCGGCTATAATTCACCCCTCCACTTT. It specifies CASSRPAGGYNSPLHF.